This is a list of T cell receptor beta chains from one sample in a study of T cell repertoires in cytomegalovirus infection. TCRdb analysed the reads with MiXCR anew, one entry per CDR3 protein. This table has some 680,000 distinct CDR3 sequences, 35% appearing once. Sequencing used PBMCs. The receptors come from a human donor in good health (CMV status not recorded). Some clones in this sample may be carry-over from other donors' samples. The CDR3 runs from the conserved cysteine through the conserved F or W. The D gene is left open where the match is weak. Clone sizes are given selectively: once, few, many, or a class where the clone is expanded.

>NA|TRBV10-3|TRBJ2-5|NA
TGTGCCATCAGTGAGATCGGGGCGGCCCCGGTAGGGGGGACCCAGTACTTC
CAISEIGAAPVGGTQYF
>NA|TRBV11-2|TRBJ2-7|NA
TGTGCCAGCAGCTTAGACCCCGACTCGAGCTACGAGCAGTACTTC
CASSLDPDSSYEQYF
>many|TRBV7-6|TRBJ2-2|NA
TGTGCCAGCAGCTTACCGCCGAACACCGGGGAGCTGTTTTTT
CASSLPPNTGELFF
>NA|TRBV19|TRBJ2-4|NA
TGTGCCAGTAGTATACTGGAAGGATGGTACAGGGAGGCCAAAAACATTCAGTACTTC
CASSILEGWYREAKNIQYF
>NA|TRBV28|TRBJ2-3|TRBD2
TGTGCCAGCAGTCGGACTAGCGGGGGCAACACAGATACGCAGTATTTT
CASSRTSGGNTDTQYF
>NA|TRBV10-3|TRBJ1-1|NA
TGTGCCATCAGTGAGTCCGCCGATGCACTCGATACTGAAGCTTTCTTT
CAISESADALDTEAFF
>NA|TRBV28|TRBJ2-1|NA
TGTGCCAGCAGTTCCGATCTAGAGTCGGCTGAGCAGTTCTTC
CASSSDLESAEQFF
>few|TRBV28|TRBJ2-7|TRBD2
TGTGCCAGCAGTTCCCCATCTAGCGGGAGTCGCTACGAGCAGTACTTC
CASSSPSSGSRYEQYF
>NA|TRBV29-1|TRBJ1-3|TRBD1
TGCAGCGTCTACGGACAGGGCGTAGATATATTT
CSVYGQGVDIF
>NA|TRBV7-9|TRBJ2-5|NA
TGTGCCAGCAGCTTAGTAAGCCATCTCCAAGAGACCCAGTACTTC
CASSLVSHLQETQYF
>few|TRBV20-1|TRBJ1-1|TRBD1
TGCAGTGCTATTTCGCACAGGGGGCAAACTGAAGCTTTCTTT
CSAISHRGQTEAFF
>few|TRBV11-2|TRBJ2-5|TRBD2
TGTGCCAGCAGCTTTCTTACTAGCGGGGGAGAAGAGACCCAGTACTTC
CASSFLTSGGEETQYF
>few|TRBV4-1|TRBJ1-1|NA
TGCGCCAGCAGCCAAGTGGTGTCGGCCGCACGCCCCACTGAAGCTTTCTTT
CASSQVVSAARPTEAFF
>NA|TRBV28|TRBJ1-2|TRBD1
TGTGCCAGCAGTTTATTGGACAGGGGTTATACCTTC
CASSLLDRGYTF
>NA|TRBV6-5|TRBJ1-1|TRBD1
TGTGCCAGCAGTTTTCTTACCGACAGGGGGAAAAGAGATGAAGCTTTCTTT
CASSFLTDRGKRDEAFF
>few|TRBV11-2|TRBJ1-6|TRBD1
TGTGCCAGCAGCTTATACGGACAGGGGGTGACAAAACCCCTCCACTTT
CASSLYGQGVTKPLHF
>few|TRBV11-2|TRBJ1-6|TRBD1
TGTGCCAGCAGACTTGCGACAGGGCCGTCCCTCCATTCACCCCTCCACTTT
CASRLATGPSLHSPLHF
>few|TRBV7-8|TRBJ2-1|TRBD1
TGTGCCAGCAGGGCAACAGGGGGCCTAGGGAATGAGCAGTTCTTC
CASRATGGLGNEQFF
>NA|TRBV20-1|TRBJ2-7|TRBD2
TGCAGTTCTAGAGATGGGACTAGCGGGTACGAGCAGTACTTC
CSSRDGTSGYEQYF
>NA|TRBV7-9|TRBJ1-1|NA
TGTGCCAGCAATGACGGGTACGGCACTGAAGCTTTCTTT
CASNDGYGTEAFF
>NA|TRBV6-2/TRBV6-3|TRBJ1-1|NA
TGTGCCAGCAGTTACTCGTGGGGAGGAGCTTTCTTT
CASSYSWGGAFF
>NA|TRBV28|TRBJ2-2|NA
TGTGCCAGCAGAGCCCGGAACACCGGGGAGCTGTTTTTT
CASRARNTGELFF
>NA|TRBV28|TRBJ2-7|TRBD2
TGTGCCAGCAGTTCCCCTCACACTAGCGGGAGCTCCTACGAGCAGTACTTC
CASSSPHTSGSSYEQYF
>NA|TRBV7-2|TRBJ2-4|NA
TGTGCCAGCAGCTTAGAGGGGTTGAGTGGGACTCTTTTAGCCAAAAACATTCAGTACTTC
CASSLEGLSGTLLAKNIQYF
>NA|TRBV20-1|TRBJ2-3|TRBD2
TGCAGTGCTAGACCGGGACTAGCGCCAAACACAGATACGCAGTATTTT
CSARPGLAPNTDTQYF
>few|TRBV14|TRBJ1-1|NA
TGTGCCAGCAGCCAAGACCCGCGGCGGCTAGGCCTGAACACTGAAGCTTTCTTT
CASSQDPRRLGLNTEAFF
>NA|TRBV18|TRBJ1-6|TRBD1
TGTGCCAGCTCAACCCCGAGACAGGGGGCGAATTCACCCCTCCACTTT
CASSTPRQGANSPLHF
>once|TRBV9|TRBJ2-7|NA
TGTGCCAGCAGCGTAGGGGCGGCGAACTCCTACGAGCAGTACTTC
CASSVGAANSYEQYF
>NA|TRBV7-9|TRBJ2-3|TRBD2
TGTGCCAGCAGCTCCGGTCCGAGGACTAGCTTCACAGATACGCAGTATTTT
CASSSGPRTSFTDTQYF
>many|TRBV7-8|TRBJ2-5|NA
TGTGCCAGCAGCTGGTCGGGACGGGACCAAGAGACCCAGTACTTC
CASSWSGRDQETQYF
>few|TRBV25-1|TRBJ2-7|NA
TGTGCCAGCAGAATGGCTTCATTCGACGAGCAGTACTTC
CASRMASFDEQYF
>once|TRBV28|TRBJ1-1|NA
TGTGCCAGCAGCTGGGGAGATAAAACTGAAGCTTTCTTT
CASSWGDKTEAFF
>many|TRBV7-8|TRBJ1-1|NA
TGTGCCAGCAGCTTAGGTGTTACCACTGAAGCTTTCTTT
CASSLGVTTEAFF
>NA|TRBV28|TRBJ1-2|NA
TGTGCCAGCAGTCTTCTCAGGGGTACCTATGGCTACACCTTC
CASSLLRGTYGYTF
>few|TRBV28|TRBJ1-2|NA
TGTGCCACCGTATGGGGGGCTGCTAACTATGGCTACACCTTC
CATVWGAANYGYTF
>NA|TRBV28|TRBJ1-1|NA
TGTGCCAGCAGTAGCCTGGGGCCACTAAGGGCTTTCTTT
CASSSLGPLRAFF
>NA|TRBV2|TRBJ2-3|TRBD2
TGTGCCAGCAGTCGTGGGGCGGGAGCTGGAGATACGCAGTATTTT
CASSRGAGAGDTQYF
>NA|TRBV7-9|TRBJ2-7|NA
TGTGCCAGCAGCTTAGCGACTAGTCTCGACCCTTACGAGCAGTACTTC
CASSLATSLDPYEQYF
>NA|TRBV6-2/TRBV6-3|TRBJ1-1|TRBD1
TGTGCCAGCAGTTACAGGCGACAGGGGTTGAACACTGAAGCTTTCTTT
CASSYRRQGLNTEAFF
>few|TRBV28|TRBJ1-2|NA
TGTGCCAGCAGTTTACGACAGGACCTCATTAACTATGGCTACACCTTC
CASSLRQDLINYGYTF
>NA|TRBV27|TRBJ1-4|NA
TGTGCCAGCACGGCAGGAGCTCTCACTAATGAAAAACTGTTTTTT
CASTAGALTNEKLFF
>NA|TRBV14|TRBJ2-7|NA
TGTGCCAGCAGCCAAAGTAGAATAATCCCCTACGAGCAGTACTTC
CASSQSRIIPYEQYF
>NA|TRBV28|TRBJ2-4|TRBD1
TGTGCCAGCAGGTCAGGGGGCGGAGACATTCAGTACTTC
CASRSGGGDIQYF
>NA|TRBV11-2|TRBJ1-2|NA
TGTGCCAGCAGCTTAGATTCGTTGGCCAGCTATGGCTACACCTTC
CASSLDSLASYGYTF
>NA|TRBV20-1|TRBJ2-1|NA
TGCAGTGCTAGAGAGGAAGGAGGCGGACCAGGCCTCGATGAGCAGTTCTTC
CSAREEGGGPGLDEQFF
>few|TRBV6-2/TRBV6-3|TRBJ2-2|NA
TGTGCCAGCAGCTTCAAAGTCACCGGGGAGCTGTTTTTT
CASSFKVTGELFF
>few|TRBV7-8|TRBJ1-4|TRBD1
TGTGCCAGCAGCTTAGCGAGAGGACAGGGGAACGAAAAACTGTTTTTT
CASSLARGQGNEKLFF
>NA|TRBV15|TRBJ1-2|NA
TGTGCCACCAGCAGAGGGGCCGAGAACGATGGCTACTCCTTC
CATSRGAENDGYSF
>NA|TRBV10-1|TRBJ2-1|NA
TGCGCCAGCAGGAGTGGGACGGGTGATGGGCTTAGGGATGAGCAGTTCTTC
CASRSGTGDGLRDEQFF
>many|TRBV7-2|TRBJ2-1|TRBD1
TGTGCCAGCAGCCCAGGCGGACAGGCCAATGAGCAGTTCTTC
CASSPGGQANEQFF
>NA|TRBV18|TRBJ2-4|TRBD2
TGTGCCAGCTCACCAAACGCGGGAGCGGGCAAAAACATTCAGTACTTC
CASSPNAGAGKNIQYF
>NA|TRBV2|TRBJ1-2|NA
TGTGCCAGCGGGTTGCAGGGTGCTGCTGGCTACACCTTC
CASGLQGAAGYTF
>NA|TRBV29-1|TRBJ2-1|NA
TGCAGCGGCGGAAACAATGAGCAGTTCTTC
CSGGNNEQFF
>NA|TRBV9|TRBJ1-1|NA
TGTGCCAGCAGCGTACAGGGGCTTGCTGAAGCTTTCTTT
CASSVQGLAEAFF